Listed here are 8 T cell receptor beta chains from one sample, sequenced in a study of radiation and T cells in renal cell carcinoma. As to time point: blood 2 weeks post-SBRT. Stated treatment: 15 Gy SBRT to primary tumor, nephrectomy 4 weeks later. TCRdb's table, derived via immunoSEQ multiplex PCR, lists solely in-frame clones and lacks some. The sample has more than 75,000 clones; 70% to 90% are singletons. The sample in question was blood, obtained from a patient whose treatment included radiotherapy and nephrectomy. Source of these receptors: a woman between 45 and 60 years old with renal cell carcinoma.

The rearrangement links TRBV5-1 to TRBJ1-6; 9 bases match TRBD1. Germline loops: CDR1 SGHRS, CDR2 YFSETQ. The CDR3 loop spans 16 amino acids. Trimming cost V 5 bases and J 4 bases; bases outside gene matches: 7. The CDR3 DNA follows: TGCGCCAGCAGTCCAACAGGGGGCCGTTATAATTCACCCCTCCACTTT. Protein: CASSPTGGRYNSPLHF.

The chain recombines TRBV4-3 with TRBJ2-7; 12 nucleotides match TRBD2. The CDR3 is 17 amino acids. Trimming removed 1 base from V and 5 bases from J; junction bases left unmatched: 9. Germline V gene sequence: CDR1 LGHNA, CDR2 YSLEER. CDR3: CASSQGQKTSGSNEQYF. The CDR3 region has the DNA TGCGCCAGCAGCCAAGGACAAAAGACTAGCGGGAGTAACGAGCAGTACTTC.

J is TRBJ2-7 and V is TRBV5-4, with a tentative D call TRBD2 (6 bases). The V gene's germline CDR1 is SGHNT and CDR2 YYREEE (reference sequence). There are 13 residues in the CDR3. V was clipped by 2 bases and J by 0 bases, with 6 bases between them. CDR3 DNA: TGTGCCAGCAGCTTCGGGAGCTCCTACGAGCAGTACTTC. Amino acid sequence: CASSFGSSYEQYF.

The chain recombines TRBV6-1 with TRBJ1-5; tentatively, D is TRBD1 (6 bases). The V gene lost 0 bases and the J gene lost 7 bases, with 19 bases spanning the gap. Germline V gene sequence: CDR1 MNHNS, CDR2 SASEGT. The CDR3 spans 17 residues. The CDR3 nucleotides are TGTGCCAGCAGTGAAGCCCTGGCGGGGGGCGGAGGGCAGCCCCAGCATTTT. Translating gives CASSEALAGGGGQPQHF.

The chain is built from TRBV5-1 and TRBJ2-5; possibly TRBD1 for D (5 bases). The J call may be wrong; the DNA end is better matched by TRBJ2-7. There are 15 residues in the CDR3. The germline gives CDR1 SGHRS, CDR2 YFSETQ. DNA for the CDR3: TGCGCCAGCAGCTTGGCATCAGGGTCGTGGAACGAGCAGTACTTC. This gives the protein CASSLASGSWNEQYF.

This clone was recorded only once. The chain uses TRBV7-5 and TRBJ2-3; the D call TRBD2 from the table was never checked on the DNA. TRBV7-5 is assigned pseudogene status. This CDR3 region has 18 residues. The CDR3 DNA reads as TGTGCCAGAAGCTCAAACACCGGGACTAGCAAAAGCACAGATACGCAGTATTTT. It is translated as CARSSNTGTSKSTDTQYF.

The chain carries TRBV6-5 and TRBJ2-7, with 9 positions matching TRBD2. V was pared by 6 bases and J by 4 bases, with 7 bases of the junction left unmatched. The CDR3 sequence is 14 residues long. Germline values: CDR1 MNHEY, CDR2 SVGAGI. The CDR3 DNA reads TGTGCCAGCAGGCAACTAGCGGGTGGGTACGAGCAGTACTTC. Its translation is CASRQLAGGYEQYF.

This clone has only one observation. The chain links TRBV4-1 to TRBJ2-5; the D gene is possibly TRBD1 (11 bases). V was pared by 1 base and J by 4 bases, with 28 bases between. The V gene's germline CDR1 is MGHRA and CDR2 YSYEKL. The CDR3 consists of 20 residues. The CDR3 loop reads CASSQGTGGALAGVTETQYF. CDR3 DNA sequence: TGCGCCAGCAGCCAAGGGACAGGGGGCGCGCTAGCGGGAGTTACAGAGACCCAGTACTTC.